One sample yielded the 26 T cell receptor beta chains listed below, sequenced in a study of Graves' ophthalmopathy and Graves' hyperthyroidism. Beta-chain TCR CDR3 regions were amplified from RNA transcripts. The workflow started with a first-round RT-PCR run with HTBI primers and then moved on to a second-round multiplex PCR. Using its own MiXCR run on the multiplex PCR reads, TCRdb lists one record per CDR3 protein. The table shows hundreds of thousands of distinct CDR3 sequences, with 40% occurring only once. The source material was peripheral blood. The receptors were gathered from an adult man with Graves' ophthalmopathy.

The table lists this clonotype with many counts. This rearrangement joins TRBV7-2 to TRBJ2-5, with a tentative D call TRBD2 (6 bases). V was cut by 2 bases and J by 5 bases, with 12 bases left in between. Germline CDR1 reads SGHTA; CDR2 reads FQGNSA. The CDR3 covers 14 residues. The CDR3 is CASSLLGGRETQYF. The CDR3, as DNA: TGTGCCAGCAGCTTACTTGGAGGGCGGGAGACCCAGTACTTC. Using reference TRBV7-2 and TRBJ2-5 for the parts outside the CDR3, the full variable domain is GAGVSQSPSNKVTEKGKDVELRCDPISGHTALYWYRQSLGQGLEFLIYFQGNSAPDKSGLPSDRFSAERTGGSVSTLTIQRTQQEDSAVYLCASSLLGGRETQYFGPGTRLLVL.

The chain has TRBV7-9 and TRBJ1-1, with D possibly matching TRBD1 (6 bases). The CDR3 is made up of 13 amino acids. Germline V CDR1 and CDR2: SEHNR, FQNEAQ (reference sequence). V gave up 7 bases and J gave up 4 bases, with 13 bases separating them. In nucleotides, the CDR3 is TGTGCCAGCACCTCACAGGGATTCACTGAAGCTTTCTTT. This encodes CASTSQGFTEAFF.

This clonotype has a count of ten or more. The V call is TRBV20-1, the J call TRBJ2-5; D is ambiguous. The germline V and J ends were trimmed by 0 bases and 6 bases, with 5 bases remaining between them. Germline values: CDR1 DFQATT, CDR2 SNEGSKA (reference sequence). The length of the CDR3 is 11 residues. The CDR3 DNA is TGCAGTGCTAGAGATGGGCAGACCCAGTACTTC. This encodes CSARDGQTQYF.

The sample holds many counts of this clonotype. The rearrangement links TRBV29-1 to TRBJ2-6; no definite D call. V was clipped by 3 bases and J by 2 bases, with 11 bases between them. Germline V gene data show CDR1 as SQVTM and CDR2 as ANQGSEA. The CDR3 runs to 15 residues. The CDR3 bases are TGCAGCGTTGAGAACGTGGGTACTGGGGCCAACGTCCTGACTTTC. It yields the protein CSVENVGTGANVLTF.

The chain recombines TRBV29-1 with TRBJ2-1; 7 bases match TRBD1. After removal of 6 bases from V and 9 bases from J, the junction contained 20 bases not matched to a gene. CDR3 length equals 16 residues. The germline V gene has CDR1 SQVTM and CDR2 ANQGSEA. The CDR3 bases are TGCAGCGTGGAACTCGAACAGGGGATGAGGGTCAGTGAGCAGTTCTTC. This translates into CSVELEQGMRVSEQFF.

The CDR3 sequence: CASSRGASQAFF. CDR3 nucleotide sequence: TGTGCCAGCAGTCGGGGGGCTTCGCAAGCTTTCTTT. This chain uses TRBV2 with TRBJ1-1; tentatively, D is TRBD1 (6 bases). The V end was cut by 5 bases, the J end by 9 bases, with 13 bases between. The CDR3 sequence is 12 residues long. The germline gives CDR1 SNHLY, CDR2 FYNNEI.

As regards this clonotype: One base away lies a much larger clone, so this may be a sequencing read error. The V and J genes are TRBV2 and TRBJ1-1, with TRBD1 matching over 7 bases. Unmatched junction bases numbered 8, after V lost 5 bases and J lost 2 bases. The CDR3 is made up of 15 amino acids. CDR1 and CDR2 (germline): SNHLY, FYNNEI. The CDR3, as DNA: TGTGCCAGCAGTCCCGGACAGGTCAAAAACACTGAAGCTTTCTTT. This translates into CASSPGQVKNTEAFF.

At least ten counts were recorded for this clonotype. The chain carries TRBV19 and TRBJ1-6; D remains unclear. CDR1 LNHDA and CDR2 SQIVND come from the germline V gene (reference sequence). The V end lost 7 bases, the J end lost 9 bases, and 10 bases lay between the germline ends. CDR3 length: 12 residues. The CDR3 sequence is CASKGSGSPLHF. The CDR3 bases are TGTGCCAGTAAAGGCAGCGGTTCACCCCTCCACTTT. Drawing the rest from reference TRBV19 and TRBJ1-6, the complete variable domain is DGGITQSPKYLFRKEGQNVTLSCEQNLNHDAMYWYRQDPGQGLRLIYYSQIVNDFQKGDIAEGYSVSREKKESFPLTVTSAQKNPTAFYLCASKGSGSPLHFGNGTRLTVT.

V gene TRBV30 combines with J gene TRBJ2-6; D unclear. This CDR3 has 14 amino acids. V was clipped by 3 bases and J by 4 bases, with 10 bases between them. Germline V lookup: CDR1 GTSNPN, CDR2 SVGIG (reference sequence). The CDR3 sequence: CAWRVNTGANVLTF. CDR3 DNA sequence: TGTGCCTGGAGGGTGAACACCGGGGCCAACGTCCTGACTTTC.

V is TRBV29-1 and J is TRBJ2-2, with a weak D call TRBD2 (6 bases). V was trimmed by 4 bases and J by 4 bases, leaving 16 bases between them. The germline V gene has CDR1 SQVTM and CDR2 ANQGSEA. This CDR3 is 15 amino acids long. The CDR3 DNA is TGCAGCGTTGGACGGCGGGATCAAGGCACCGGGGAGCTGTTTTTT. As protein: CSVGRRDQGTGELFF.

V usage is TRBV25-1 and J usage is TRBJ2-2; maybe TRBD1 (6 bases). The CDR3 consists of 15 residues. Trimming stripped 5 bases from V and 4 bases from J, with 14 bases between. Germline V lookup: CDR1 MGHDK, CDR2 SYGVNS. CDR3 DNA sequence: TGTGCCAGCAGTCGGATTACAGGGCCCACCGGGGAGCTGTTTTTT. Translation gives CASSRITGPTGELFF.

This clonotype has at least ten counts. This chain links TRBV7-6 with TRBJ1-3; the match to TRBD1 covers 8 bases. The J segment lost 0 bases and the V segment lost 5 bases, leaving 6 bases of the junction unmatched. CDR1 is SGHVS and CDR2 is FNYEAQ in the germline V gene. The CDR3 covers 16 residues. CDR3 in DNA: TGTGCCAGCAGCGCCGGGACAGGAAACTCTGGAAACACCATATATTTT. Amino acid sequence: CASSAGTGNSGNTIYF.

This clonotype was detected only once. V and J are TRBV20-1 and TRBJ2-7; 7 bases agree with TRBD1. The J call may be wrong; the DNA end is better matched by TRBJ2-5. Germline V CDR1 and CDR2: DFQATT, SNEGSKA (reference sequence). This CDR3 comprises 14 residues. Here the CDR3 reads CSVVGLGGPETQYF. CDR3 in DNA: TGCAGCGTTGTCGGGTTAGGGGGCCCAGAGACCCAGTACTTC.

The chain links TRBV10-3 to TRBJ2-5, with 14 bases lining up with TRBD2. CDR3 size: 14 residues. Germline loops: CDR1 ENHRY, CDR2 SYGVKD. The V and J ends lost 10 bases and 4 bases, in that order; junction bases with no gene match: 5. In DNA, the CDR3 is TGTGCCACCGGACTAGCGGGAGGAAGAGAGACCCAGTACTTC. Translation gives CATGLAGGRETQYF.

J is TRBJ2-5 and V is TRBV7-9, with 7 bases that match TRBD1. V lost 6 bases, J lost 2 bases, and 9 bases stayed unmatched. The CDR3 length is 15 residues. CDR1 and CDR2 from the germline V gene are SEHNR and FQNEAQ (reference sequence). The CDR3 region has the DNA TGTGCCAGCAGTCCCGGGACAGTAACACAAGAGACCCAGTACTTC. Translated, it gives CASSPGTVTQETQYF.

Notes on this clonotype: One base away lies a much larger clone, so this may be a sequencing read error. The genes are TRBV7-9 and TRBJ2-7, with D tentatively TRBD1 (6 bases). This CDR3 contains 12 residues. Germline V gene data show CDR1 as SEHNR and CDR2 as FQNEAQ (reference sequence). Trimming stripped 5 bases from V and 5 bases from J, with 10 bases between. CDR3 nucleotide sequence: TGTGCCAGCAGCAGGGGGTGGAACGAGCAGTACTTC. This translates into CASSRGWNEQYF.

This sequence joins TRBV20-1 and TRBJ2-7; 9 positions agree with TRBD1. V was pared by 6 bases and J by 3 bases, with 9 bases of the junction left unmatched. Germline CDR1 is DFQATT and CDR2 is SNEGSKA (reference sequence). This CDR3 is 14 amino acids long. The CDR3 reads CSAAEPGQGYEQYF. Here the CDR3 DNA reads TGCAGTGCCGCAGAACCGGGACAGGGCTACGAGCAGTACTTC.

The chain couples TRBV2 to TRBJ1-4; no firm D call. The CDR3 loop spans 15 amino acids. Germline-derived CDR1 and CDR2 are SNHLY and FYNNEI. The V gene lost 5 bases and the J gene lost 8 bases, with 18 bases spanning the gap. CDR3 DNA: TGTGCCAGCAGTTACGACCCGCGAGGGCAGGAAAAACTGTTTTTT. Encoded protein: CASSYDPRGQEKLFF.

This clonotype was detected a few times. This chain links TRBV7-9 with TRBJ1-2, with D unresolved. V dropped 5 bases and J dropped 4 bases, with 23 bases sitting between them. Per germline, CDR1 SEHNR and CDR2 FQNEAQ (reference sequence). This CDR3 has 17 amino acids. The CDR3, as DNA: TGTGCCAGCAGCCAAGATCTTGCAGGCTGGGAAGGCTATGGCTACACCTTC. It translates to CASSQDLAGWEGYGYTF. Supplemented by reference TRBV7-9 and TRBJ1-2, the full variable domain reads DTGVSQNPRHKITKRGQNVTFRCDPISEHNRLYWYRQTLGQGPEFLTYFQNEAQLEKSRLLSDRFSAERPKGSFSTLEIQRTEQGDSAMYLCASSQDLAGWEGYGYTFGSGTRLTVV.

This clonotype was observed once. The chain recombines TRBV20-1 with TRBJ1-4, with a possible D match to TRBD1 (6 bases). V was shortened by 6 bases and J by 0 bases, with 14 bases between the two germline ends. This CDR3 is 15 amino acids long. The germline CDR1 and CDR2 sequences are DFQATT and SNEGSKA (reference sequence). CDR3 protein: CSATGRDPTNEKLFF. CDR3 DNA sequence: TGCAGTGCGACAGGCCGGGATCCAACTAATGAAAAACTGTTTTTT.

The genes are TRBV10-3 and TRBJ2-7, with D perhaps TRBD2 (7 bases). Trimming removed 6 bases at V and 6 bases at J, with 18 bases between. In germline, CDR1 is ENHRY, CDR2 SYGVKD. There are 14 residues in the CDR3. In DNA, the CDR3 is TGTGCCATCAGGGGGGGGGGGCCCCCTGGCGAGCAGTACTTC. It codes for CAIRGGGPPGEQYF.

In its sample, this clonotype was seen a few times. The chain uses TRBV6-6 and TRBJ2-5; 9 bases fit TRBD1. The J segment lost 5 bases and the V segment lost 2 bases, leaving 3 bases of the junction unmatched. Germline CDR1 and CDR2: MNHNY and SVGAGI (reference sequence). The CDR3 has 14 amino acids. The CDR3 spells CASSYVGQGETQYF. CDR3 bases: TGTGCCAGCAGTTACGTTGGACAGGGGGAGACCCAGTACTTC.

This clonotype was counted many times. The V gene is TRBV11-2, the J gene TRBJ2-7; 9 bases align to TRBD1. CDR3 size: 15 residues. Germline V CDR1 and CDR2: SGHAT, FQNNGV. The ends lost 5 bases at V and 7 bases at J; junction bases unmatched: 12. CDR3 sequence (DNA): TGTGCCAGCAGCCTGCTAACAGGGGGCGAGGGGGAGCAGTACTTC. Its protein product is CASSLLTGGEGEQYF.

This clonotype was observed at least ten times. The V call is TRBV12-3 or TRBV12-4, the J call TRBJ1-1; the match to TRBD1 covers 10 bases. The CDR3 runs to 13 residues. The V gene end was trimmed by 3 bases and the J gene end by 11 bases; junction bases not matched to a gene: 6. CDR3 in amino acids: CASSLGTGVLAFF. The DNA of the CDR3 is TGTGCCAGCAGTTTGGGGACAGGGGTTTTGGCTTTCTTT.

About this clonotype: One junction end disagrees with the germline gene, perhaps due to a read error. This rearrangement joins TRBV7-8 to TRBJ1-4; 11 nucleotides match TRBD1. Germline assignment: CDR1 SGHVS and CDR2 FQNEAQ. CDR3 length equals 14 residues. CDR3 coding DNA: TGTGCCGGCAGCCTAGGACAGGGGGCTGAAAAACTGTTTTTT. Translated, it gives CAGSLGQGAEKLFF.

The genes are TRBV9 and TRBJ2-7, with D perhaps matching TRBD1 (6 bases). V was shortened by 0 bases and J by 3 bases, with 13 bases between the two germline ends. Per the germline V gene, CDR1 is SGDLS and CDR2 is YYNGEE. The CDR3 is 15 residues long. The CDR3 sequence: CASSVGGGPIYEQYF. CDR3 sequence (DNA): TGTGCCAGCAGCGTAGGAGGGGGACCCATCTACGAGCAGTACTTC.